The clone carrying this TCR beta chain was seen a few times. Its antigen is undetermined. From RNA transcripts, TCR beta CDR3 regions were amplified. The TCR CDR3 first-round RT-PCR relied on the HTBI primer set. Using its own MiXCR run on the multiplex PCR reads, TCRdb lists one record per CDR3 protein. Of approximately 150,000 distinct CDR3 sequences in the sample, about 9.4% were seen once. This sample was taken from a study of T cells in Graves' hyperthyroidism and ophthalmopathy. Findings of the study overall: Within blood appeared most thyroid clonotypes that had expanded above 0.001. Ophthalmopathy was predicted by the model a median of approximately 6 months ahead of onset.

V was pared by 5 bases and J by 7 bases, with 8 bases of the junction left unmatched. Germline V gives CDR1 LNHDA, CDR2 SQIVND (reference sequence). The CDR3 runs to 16 residues. The specimen was blood. The chain joins TRBV19 to TRBJ2-1; 13 nucleotides match TRBD2. The source of this sequence is a woman between 18 and 30 years old with Graves' hyperthyroidism that later progressed to Graves' ophthalmopathy. The CDR3, as DNA: TGTGCCAGTAGTGCCCAACTAGCGGGGGGGCGTAATGAGCAGTTCTTC. It codes for CASSAQLAGGRNEQFF.